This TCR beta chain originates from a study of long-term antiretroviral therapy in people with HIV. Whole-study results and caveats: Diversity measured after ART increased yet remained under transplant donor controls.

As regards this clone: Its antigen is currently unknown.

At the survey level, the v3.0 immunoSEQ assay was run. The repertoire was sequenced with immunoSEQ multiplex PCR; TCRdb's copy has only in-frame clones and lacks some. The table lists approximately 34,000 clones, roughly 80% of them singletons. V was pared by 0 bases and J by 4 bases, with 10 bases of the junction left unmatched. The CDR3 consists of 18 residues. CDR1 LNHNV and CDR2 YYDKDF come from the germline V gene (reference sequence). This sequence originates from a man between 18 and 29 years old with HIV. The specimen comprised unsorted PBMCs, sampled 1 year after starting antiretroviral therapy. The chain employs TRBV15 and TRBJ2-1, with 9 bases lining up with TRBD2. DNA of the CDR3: TGTGCCACCAGCAGAGACGTGGCGCGGGGGGGTTCTTACAATGAGCAGTTCTTC. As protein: CATSRDVARGGSYNEQFF.